Below are 18 T cell receptor beta chains sequenced from a single sample in a study of T cell repertoires in cytomegalovirus infection. In TCRdb, the reads were re-called with MiXCR into one record per CDR3 protein. The table records about 530,000 distinct CDR3 sequences, more than 20% of them present only once. The sample consisted of PBMCs. Receptors were obtained from a human donor in good health (CMV status not recorded). Some clones in this sample may be carry-over from other donors' samples.

The chain links TRBV6-6 to TRBJ2-3; 7 bases map to TRBD2. The CDR3 contains 14 residues. CDR1 is MNHNY and CDR2 is SVGAGI in the germline V gene (reference sequence). Trimming cost V 5 bases and J 5 bases; bases outside gene matches: 7. This chain's CDR3 is CASSRAGVEDTQYF. Written as DNA, the CDR3 is TGTGCCAGCAGTCGGGCGGGAGTAGAAGATACGCAGTATTTT.

This clonotype appeared once. The chain recombines TRBV5-6 with TRBJ2-1; unclear D gene. The length of the CDR3 is 11 residues. The V gene's germline CDR1 is SGHDT and CDR2 YYEEEE. The V and J ends lost 4 bases and 7 bases respectively, with 6 bases between them. The CDR3 sequence is CASSLPNEQFF. The CDR3 DNA is TGTGCCAGCAGCCTGCCAAATGAGCAGTTCTTC.

V is TRBV7-9 and J is TRBJ2-1; D may correspond to TRBD1 or TRBD2 (7 bases each). CDR3 length: 16 residues. CDR1 and CDR2 from the germline V gene are SEHNR and FQNEAQ (reference sequence). V lost 7 bases and J lost 5, with 21 bases in between. The CDR3 sequence is CASIQWGGQTNNEQFF. CDR3 in DNA: TGTGCCAGCATCCAATGGGGGGGACAGACTAACAATGAGCAGTTCTTC.

Notes on this clonotype: The junction departs from germline at one end; a sequencing error may be responsible. The chain has TRBV7-1 and TRBJ2-3; 8 bases are shared with TRBD1. TRBV7-1 is assigned to the ORF class and has an uncertain function. The CDR3 spans 19 residues. The CDR3 here is CARSWTRDRLYPSTDTQYF. The CDR3 DNA reads TGTGCCAGAAGCTGGACCCGGGACAGGCTATACCCTAGCACAGATACGCAGTATTTT.

This clonotype was seen a few times. J is TRBJ2-1 and V is TRBV7-3; TRBD1 might be the D (6 bases). V lost 6 bases and J 5 bases, leaving 23 bases between the germline ends. Germline V gene data show CDR1 as SGHTA and CDR2 as FQGTGA. There are 17 residues in the CDR3. The CDR3 loop reads CASSLTHTGTINNEQFF. CDR3 DNA: TGTGCCAGCAGTCTTACTCATACCGGGACAATCAACAATGAGCAGTTCTTC.

The CDR3 is CASSGGRTGRYTGELFF. Written as DNA, the CDR3 is TGTGCCAGCAGCGGGGGGAGGACAGGAAGGTACACCGGGGAGCTGTTTTTT. This sequence joins TRBV7-9 and TRBJ2-2, with a weak D call TRBD1 (7 bases). The CDR3 has 17 residues. Germline CDR1 and CDR2: SEHNR and FQNEAQ (reference sequence). V lost 5 bases to trimming and J lost 3 bases, with 19 bases between them.

This clonotype has just a few counts. The chain has TRBV11-2 and TRBJ2-1; D possibly corresponds to TRBD1 (5 bases). V was clipped by 3 bases and J by 7 bases, with 22 bases between them. The CDR3 has 17 residues. The germline V gene encodes CDR1 SGHAT and CDR2 FQNNGV. The CDR3 DNA follows: TGTGCCAGCAGCTTGTCCCCAGGGCTGGGTTCAGTGAATGAGCAGTTCTTC. The encoded protein is CASSLSPGLGSVNEQFF.

V usage is TRBV28 and J usage is TRBJ2-7; weak D call: TRBD2 (6 bases). Germline-derived CDR1 and CDR2 are MDHEN and SYDVKM. The V and J ends lost 8 bases and 6 bases respectively, with 14 bases between them. This CDR3 spans 12 amino acids. CDR3 residues: CASRTGGVEQYV. The DNA of the CDR3 is TGTGCCAGCCGTACCGGGGGTGTCGAGCAGTACGTC.

This clonotype has ten or more counts. The chain employs TRBV7-2 and TRBJ2-1; TRBD2 matches 7 bases. Germline V gene data show CDR1 as SGHTA and CDR2 as FQGNSA. The CDR3 extends over 15 amino acids. Trimming removed 5 bases from V and 4 bases from J; junction bases left unmatched: 8. Here the CDR3 reads CASSSGGSPYNEQFF. The CDR3 DNA is TGTGCCAGCAGCAGCGGCGGGAGTCCATACAATGAGCAGTTCTTC.

The V gene is TRBV6-2 or TRBV6-3, the J gene TRBJ2-2; possible D gene TRBD2, 6 bases. V dropped 4 bases and J dropped 4 bases, with 13 bases sitting between them. Germline V gives CDR1 MNHEY, CDR2 SVGEGT. The CDR3 loop spans 15 amino acids. The CDR3 sequence: CASSFRGEITGELFF. CDR3 DNA: TGTGCCAGCAGTTTTCGCGGGGAGATCACCGGGGAGCTGTTTTTT.

This clonotype was observed a handful of times. The V call is TRBV7-2, the J call TRBJ1-1; no clear D. V was shortened by 0 bases and J by 4 bases, with 12 bases between the two germline ends. This CDR3 region has 15 residues. CDR1 is SGHTA, CDR2 FQGNSA, per germline. The CDR3 loop reads CASSLAPGSSTEAFF. The CDR3, as DNA: TGTGCCAGCAGCTTAGCCCCGGGCTCGAGCACTGAAGCTTTCTTT.

This chain links TRBV15 with TRBJ1-5, with D uncertain. CDR3 length equals 12 residues. The germline CDR1 and CDR2 sequences are LNHNV and YYDKDF (reference sequence). The V and J ends lost 4 bases and 10 bases respectively, with 11 bases between them. The CDR3 region has the DNA TGTGCCACCAGCACCCCAGGATTACCCCAGCATTTT. Its protein is CATSTPGLPQHF.

Comments on this clonotype: This clone may be a read error of a much larger clone one base away. The rearrangement links TRBV7-2 to TRBJ2-3, with D unresolved. Germline values: CDR1 SGHTA, CDR2 FQGNSA. This CDR3 spans 14 amino acids. V lost 3 bases, J lost 4 bases, and 11 bases lay in between. The CDR3 DNA sequence: TGTGCCAGCAGCTTGTCACTTTACTCAGATACGCAGTATTTT. It yields the protein CASSLSLYSDTQYF.

This rearrangement joins TRBV6-2 or TRBV6-3 to TRBJ1-1; D is perhaps TRBD1 (6 bases). Trimming left V 7 bases short and J 0 bases short, with 12 bases between. The CDR3 runs 14 residues. CDR1 MNHEY and CDR2 SVGEGT come from the germline V gene. As DNA, the CDR3 is TGTGCCAGCATTGAGGGACAAATGAACACTGAAGCTTTCTTT. Amino acid sequence: CASIEGQMNTEAFF.

CDR3 nucleotides: TGTGCCAGCACCCATGAGGACAGTTACACCGGGGAGCTGTTTTTT. It specifies CASTHEDSYTGELFF. This chain uses TRBV11-3 with TRBJ2-2; a weak D match, TRBD1 (6 bases). Germline V lookup: CDR1 SGHNT, CDR2 YENEEA. V was trimmed by 7 bases and J by 3 bases, leaving 15 bases between them. The CDR3 extends over 15 amino acids.

This clonotype appeared a single time. The chain carries TRBV19 and TRBJ2-1; 12 bases align to TRBD2. The germline CDR1 and CDR2 sequences are LNHDA and SQIVND (reference sequence). The CDR3 runs to 18 residues. Trimming cost V 3 bases and J 0 bases; bases outside gene matches: 6. The CDR3 loop reads CASSISGLAGYSYNEQFF. The DNA for the CDR3 is TGTGCCAGTAGTATTTCGGGACTAGCGGGCTACTCCTACAATGAGCAGTTCTTC.

The chain combines TRBV7-3 with TRBJ2-1; D might be TRBD2 (6 bases). The CDR3 totals 15 residues. CDR1 and CDR2 (germline): SGHTA, FQGTGA. V was shortened by 4 bases and J by 5 bases, with 15 bases between the two germline ends. CDR3 protein: CASSSRTGLNNEQFF. CDR3 DNA: TGTGCCAGCAGCTCGCGAACGGGACTTAACAATGAGCAGTTCTTC.

In this sample, this clonotype turned up a few times. V and J are TRBV6-6 and TRBJ2-7; D is unclear. Trimming removed 5 bases from V and 3 bases from J, with 8 bases in between. The CDR3 has 12 residues. Germline V gene lookup returns CDR1 MNHNY and CDR2 SVGAGI (reference sequence). The CDR3 loop reads CASSGLGYEQYF. Written as DNA, the CDR3 is TGTGCCAGCAGTGGGTTAGGCTACGAGCAGTACTTC.